This T cell receptor (beta chain) comes out of a study of T cells in Graves' hyperthyroidism and ophthalmopathy. Per the germline V gene, CDR1 is SGHTA and CDR2 is FQGTGA. The CDR3 contains 16 residues. V gave up 3 bases and J gave up 6 bases, with 18 bases separating them. Amplification targeted TCR beta CDR3 regions from RNA transcripts. The HTBI primer set drove a first-round RT-PCR of the TCR CDR3. MiXCR, run by TCRdb on the multiplex PCR reads, gives a single entry per CDR3 protein. This sample has approximately 600,000 distinct CDR3 sequences, with around 20% found just once. The sequence derives from a man aged 30 to 45 with Graves' ophthalmopathy. V and J are TRBV7-3 and TRBJ1-5; D may be TRBD1 (5 bases). Source material: blood. CDR3 DNA: TGTGCCAGCAGCTTCGATTTGACAGAGGAGATTCAGCCCCAGCATTTT. This encodes CASSFDLTEEIQPQHF.